The sequence of this TCR beta chain was determined in a study of cytomegalovirus exposure and HLA in healthy donors. Across the study: The same platform was used for the roughly 120 validation repertoires and the 650 to 800 first-cohort repertoires, a later analysis reported. Study-level results: The dataset shows that most TCR sequences were rare, while some public TCRs occurred in many donors. Subsequent analysis found a tendency for first-cohort TCR clusters to co-occur within the 120 or so validation repertoires. Through in vitro validation, a few CMV-associated chains were shown to be specific for CMV antigens.

Libraries were prepared by immunoSEQ multiplex PCR; TCRdb keeps only in-frame clonotypes and omits some of them. This sample has roughly 150,000 clones, with approximately 84% found just once. Germline V gene data show CDR1 as KGHSH and CDR2 as LQKENI. This CDR3 comprises 15 residues. Germline trimming cut 6 bases from V and 5 bases from J; bases unmatched to any gene: 10. Points on this clone: Its specificity is not known.

The sequenced material came from PBMCs. The origin of this receptor is a man aged 25-45 years in good health and CMV-seropositive. The gene calls are TRBV18 and TRBJ2-1, with TRBD1 matching over 7 bases. The CDR3 here is CASSPDRASDNEQFF. CDR3 DNA: TGTGCCAGCTCTCCTGACAGGGCGAGTGACAATGAGCAGTTCTTC.